This T cell receptor (beta chain) was identified during a study of T cells expressing NK-cell markers. TCRdb reprocessed the 5' RACE reads, keeping one entry per CDR3 protein, no DNA. Reported are approximately 150,000 distinct CDR3 sequences; the ten largest clones contain about 18%. The germline CDR1 and CDR2 sequences are LGHDT and YNNKEL (reference sequence). The CDR3 loop spans 17 amino acids. The clonotype originates from a woman between 18 and 70 years old in good health. This sequence joins TRBV3-1 and TRBJ2-2; the TRBD1 assignment by TCRdb is unverifiable without DNA. Source material: blood T cells: a sorted CD56 or NKG2C T cell subset, CD4+ or CD8+ T cells, or bulk PBMC T cells (not recorded which). The chain's CDR3 is CASSQELRTGRSGELFF.